This TCR beta chain was profiled in a study of T-cell reconstitution after alpha-beta-depleted transplantation in children (dated by TCRdb to the mid-2010s). At the level of the whole study: Using TCR repertoire profiling, the study quantitatively followed how T-cell immune reconstitution unfolded in children after TCRalphabeta/CD19-depleted allogeneic hematopoietic cell transplantation.

Turning to this clonotype: Its specific antigen is unknown. A much more abundant neighbour one base away suggests this may be a read error.

V and J lose 1 base and 6 bases, and a span of 15 bases separates them. The CDR3 goes from the cysteine to the phenylalanine over 15 residues. The DNA shown is the 45-base CDR3, in frame from base 1. CDR1 is given as SGHTA and CDR2 as FQGNSA, both from the germline V gene. Libraries came from PCR. Sequencer: Illumina HiSeq 2500. TCR library preparation used molecular barcoding, with unique molecular identifiers applied to normalize quantification of the TCRbeta repertoire. TCRdb itself trimmed the public reads at Q25 with fastp, ran MiXCR and retained productive beta chains. Identical CDR3 proteins give one entry, which carries the most common genes and DNA. The sample table lists approximately 93,000 distinct CDR3 sequences, roughly 7.7% of them with a count of one. Just under 7% of the sample belongs to the ten largest clones.

Recombination joined TRBV7-2 with TRBJ2-5, with no confidently assigned D gene. The sample in question was PBMCs from the stem cell graft donor, obtained from the stem cell graft. The sequence came from a human donor who donated a stem cell graft to a child with congenital amegakaryocytic thrombocytopenia. CDR3 region: CASSLGVEGDKTQYF. The DNA is as follows: TGTGCCAGCAGCTTAGGCGTTGAAGGTGACAAGACCCAGTACTTC. The full variable domain, with segments outside the CDR3 supplied by the reference TRBV7-2 and TRBJ2-5 proteins, appears as GAGVSQSPSNKVTEKGKDVELRCDPISGHTALYWYRQSLGQGLEFLIYFQGNSAPDKSGLPSDRFSAERTGGSVSTLTIQRTQQEDSAVYLCASSLGVEGDKTQYFGPGTRLLVL.